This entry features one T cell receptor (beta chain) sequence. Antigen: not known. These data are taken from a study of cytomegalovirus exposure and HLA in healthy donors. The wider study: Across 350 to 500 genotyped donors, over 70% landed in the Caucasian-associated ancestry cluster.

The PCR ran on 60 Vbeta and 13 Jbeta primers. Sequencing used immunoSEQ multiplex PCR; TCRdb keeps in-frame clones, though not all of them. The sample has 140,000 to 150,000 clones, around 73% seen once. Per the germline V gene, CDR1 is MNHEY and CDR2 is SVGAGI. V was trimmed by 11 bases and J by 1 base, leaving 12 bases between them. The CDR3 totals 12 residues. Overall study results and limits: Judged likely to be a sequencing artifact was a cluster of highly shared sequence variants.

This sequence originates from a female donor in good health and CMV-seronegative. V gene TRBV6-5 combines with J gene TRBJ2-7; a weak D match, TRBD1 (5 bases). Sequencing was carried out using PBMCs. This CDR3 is CARADRSYEQYF. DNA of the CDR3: TGTGCCCGTGCCGACAGATCCTACGAGCAGTACTTC.